This passage covers 16 T cell receptor beta chains from one sample sequenced in a study of CD8+CD57+ T cells in acquired aplastic anemia. TCR beta VDJ and CDR3 were profiled, and genomic DNA was the template. TCRdb re-called the reads through MiXCR, storing one row per CDR3 protein. Counted here are hundreds of thousands of distinct CDR3 sequences, more than 45% occurring once; the ten biggest clones make up 6.5% to 10%. Before being chosen for sequencing, patients had shown CD8+CD57+ cell expansion by flow cytometry. The sample was sorted CD4+, CD8+, or CD8+CD57+ T cells (not recorded which) from PBMCs. These receptors were taken from a human donor with aplastic anemia.

The genes are TRBV24-1 and TRBJ1-1, with 8 bases lining up with TRBD1. Unmatched junction bases numbered 6, after V lost 3 bases and J lost 4 bases. CDR3 size: 15 residues. The germline V gene has CDR1 KGHDR and CDR2 SFDVKD. CDR3 residues: CATSDPTGGGTEAFF. The CDR3 DNA reads TGTGCCACCAGTGATCCCACAGGGGGAGGCACTGAAGCTTTCTTT.

The chain joins TRBV7-2 to TRBJ2-7; tentative D call: TRBD1 (6 bases). V was trimmed by 2 bases and J by 0 bases, leaving 11 bases between them. Looked up from germline, CDR1 is SGHTA and CDR2 is FQGNSA. CDR3 length: 15 residues. The CDR3 region is CASSLTGQFSYEQYF. The CDR3 region has the DNA TGTGCCAGCAGCTTAACCGGACAGTTCTCCTACGAGCAGTACTTC.

This clonotype was found many times. The chain employs TRBV10-3 and TRBJ1-2; TRBD1 matches 7 bases. V gave up 0 bases and J gave up 1 base; unmatched junction bases: 5. The CDR3 contains 16 residues. The germline V gene has CDR1 ENHRY and CDR2 SYGVKD. The CDR3 DNA is TGTGCCATCAGTGAGTCAATACAGGGGAATAACTATGGCTACACCTTC. Translating gives CAISESIQGNNYGYTF.

This clonotype has at least ten counts. The chain combines TRBV28 with TRBJ1-1; 8 nucleotides line up with TRBD1. Trimming cost V 3 bases and J 1 base; bases outside gene matches: 1. The CDR3 length is 14 residues. The germline CDR1 and CDR2 sequences are MDHEN and SYDVKM. CDR3 protein: CASSFGQGNTEAFF. DNA for the CDR3: TGTGCCAGCAGTTTCGGACAGGGGAACACTGAAGCTTTCTTT.

This clonotype was detected many times. V and J are TRBV7-6 and TRBJ1-2, with D possibly TRBD1 on 5 matching bases. The CDR3 is 17 amino acids. The germline V gene has CDR1 SGHVS and CDR2 FNYEAQ. V shed 5 bases and J shed 7 bases, with 26 bases lying between them. The chain's CDR3 is CASSGTGTNRLMGGYTF. The CDR3 region has the DNA TGTGCCAGCAGCGGGACCGGGACGAATCGTCTTATGGGTGGCTACACCTTC.

This clonotype was counted many times. This chain joins TRBV10-2 and TRBJ1-1; 8 bases are shared with TRBD1. V dropped 3 bases and J dropped 4; count of bases not matched to a gene: 7. Germline values: CDR1 WSHSY, CDR2 SAAADI. The CDR3 sequence is 15 residues long. CDR3 region: CASSDRGPTTTEAFF. For the CDR3, the DNA is TGCGCCAGCAGTGACAGGGGGCCAACGACCACTGAAGCTTTCTTT.

The chain carries TRBV7-9 and TRBJ1-1; D is perhaps TRBD1 (6 bases). The CDR3 loop spans 14 amino acids. In germline, CDR1 is SEHNR, CDR2 FQNEAQ (reference sequence). Trimming left V 6 bases short and J 1 base short, with 12 bases between. CDR3 loop: CASSFTGQNTEAFF. The CDR3, as DNA: TGTGCCAGCAGTTTCACGGGACAGAACACTGAAGCTTTCTTT.

V and J are TRBV29-1 and TRBJ2-3, with D perhaps assigned TRBD1 or TRBD2 (6 bases each). CDR3 length equals 12 residues. CDR1 is SQVTM, CDR2 ANQGSEA, per germline. Trimming took 7 bases from V and 10 from J, leaving 18 bases between them. The DNA of the CDR3 is TGCAGCGCCGATAGGGGGGCGGATGCGCAGTATTTT. This gives the protein CSADRGADAQYF.

Comment on this clonotype: Its ends do not fully match the called genes, so a read error is possible. The V and J genes are TRBV15 and TRBJ2-3; D assignment may be TRBD1 or TRBD2 (5 bases each). Germline V gene data show CDR1 as LNHNV and CDR2 as YYDKDF (reference sequence). This CDR3 is 15 amino acids long. As DNA, the CDR3 is TGCGCCACCCGGACGGGGCAGGGAAGTACAGATACGCAGTATTTT. Its translation: CATRTGQGSTDTQYF.

A note on this clonotype: A read error is possible here, since a much larger clone lies one base away. The gene calls are TRBV6-4 and TRBJ2-1; perhaps TRBD2 as D (5 bases). Germline CDR1 and CDR2: MRHNA and SNTAGT. The CDR3 spans 15 residues. V shed 0 bases and J shed 6 bases, with 12 bases lying between them. CDR3 region: CASSDSGGRANEQFF. For the CDR3, the DNA is TGTGCCAGCAGTGACTCGGGCGGGCGGGCCAATGAGCAGTTCTTC.

The rearrangement links TRBV19 to TRBJ1-5, with 7 bases aligning to TRBD1. Germline V gene data show CDR1 as LNHDA and CDR2 as SQIVND (reference sequence). The CDR3 is 15 residues long. With V trimmed by 8 bases and J by 2 bases, 9 bases remained unmatched. The CDR3 loop is CASGRTGCGNQPQHF. In nucleotides, the CDR3 is TGTGCCAGTGGCCGGACAGGCTGTGGCAATCAGCCCCAGCATTTT.

The sample holds many counts of this clonotype. The rearrangement joins TRBV20-1 to TRBJ1-2; D gene ambiguous. The CDR3 length is 14 residues. The V and J ends lost 2 bases and 7 bases respectively, with 17 bases between them. The V gene's germline CDR1 is DFQATT and CDR2 SNEGSKA (reference sequence). The CDR3 DNA is TGCAGTGCTAGACGCCAGGAAGGAATAGGTGGCTACACCTTC. It yields the protein CSARRQEGIGGYTF.

For this clonotype: A much larger clone sits a single nucleotide away, making a read error possible. The chain combines TRBV4-1 with TRBJ2-3; D could derive from TRBD1 or TRBD2 (6 bases each). The CDR3 covers 16 residues. Germline loops: CDR1 MGHRA, CDR2 YSYEKL. CDR3 bases: TGCGCCAGCAGCCAACGGTCGGGGGCGACCACAGATACGCGGTATTTT. This gives the protein CASSQRSGATTDTRYF.

By sample share, this clonotype is medium-sized (0.01 to 0.1%). V is TRBV25-1 and J is TRBJ1-6; 7 bases are a match to TRBD1. Germline CDR1 MGHDK, CDR2 SYGVNS. V shed 6 bases, J shed 10 bases, and the junction held 6 bases outside the gene matches. This CDR3 contains 13 residues. The CDR3 nucleotides are TGTGCCAGCAGCGGACAGGCTGGGTCACCCCTCCACTTT. It encodes CASSGQAGSPLHF.

This chain uses TRBV7-9 with TRBJ1-5; possibly TRBD1 for D (5 bases). CDR1 SEHNR and CDR2 FQNEAQ come from the germline V gene (reference sequence). V shed 5 bases and J shed 2 bases, with 10 bases lying between them. The CDR3 has 14 residues. The DNA for the CDR3 is TGTGCCAGCAGCGGGGGGTTTGGCAATCAGCCCCAGCATTTT. Its translation: CASSGGFGNQPQHF.

The CDR3 bases are TGTGCCACCAGCAGGGAACAGGGCGCCCAGCATTTT. Protein: CATSREQGAQHF. The rearrangement joins TRBV15 to TRBJ1-5; tentative D call: TRBD1 (6 bases). Trimming removed 3 bases from V and 11 bases from J, with 11 bases in between. Looked up from germline, CDR1 is LNHNV and CDR2 is YYDKDF (reference sequence). The CDR3 totals 12 residues.